This T cell receptor (beta chain) was identified during a study of OX40 agonist ivuxolimab in advanced cancers. Across the whole study: All patients had ivuxolimab intravenously every 2 weeks at 0.01 to 10 mg/kg. Findings and limits, study-wide: No determination was made of the antigen specificity of the expanded peripheral T cells. CD4+ and CD8+ blood T cells expanded clonally by week 6 at 0.1 to 3.0 mg/kg.

The table came from immunoSEQ multiplex PCR; TCRdb's copy has only in-frame clones and leaves some out. Counted here are fewer than 95,000 clones, approximately 90% occurring once; the ten biggest clones make up 7.4%. Trimming shortened V by 3 bases and J by 6 bases, and 8 bases separated the two germline ends. The CDR3 extends over 13 amino acids. The germline V gene has CDR1 MNHEY and CDR2 SMNVEV (reference sequence). With respect to this clone: Its specificity is unknown.

The chain recombines TRBV27 with TRBJ2-2; no firm D call. The sequenced sample was CD4+ or CD8+ T cells sorted from blood, obtained in a trial of the OX40 agonist ivuxolimab. This sequence originates from an adult with an advanced solid tumor such as melanoma, head and neck, liver or kidney cancer. For the CDR3, the DNA is TGTGCCAGCAGTTTTCTAAGCCCCGGGGAGCTGTTTTTT. Its translation is CASSFLSPGELFF.